This T cell receptor beta chain was recorded in a study of blood T cell repertoires in COVID-19. About the study: Sites across the United States, Italy and Spain contributed samples from acute and convalescent COVID-19. The analysed material was cDNA or gDNA that came from T cells, B-cell-depleted T cells, or PBMCs.

V was pared by 0 bases and J by 8 bases, with 6 bases of the junction left unmatched. Germline V gives CDR1 LGHNA, CDR2 YSLEER. This CDR3 is 15 amino acids long. Per the original data handling: Amplification of reference gene primers was used by the study to estimate nucleated cell counts. Using immunoSEQ multiplex PCR, the repertoire was profiled, and TCRdb retains in-frame clones only, with some absent. V, J and clone size are those of that table, while D and trimming were read from the DNA. The table has over 85,000 clones, 85% to 90% seen once. The sample taken for sequencing was peripheral blood. The TCR sequence derives from a man aged 55 to 70 with acute or convalescent COVID-19. The chain joins TRBV4-3 to TRBJ1-3; 8 bases fit TRBD1. The CDR3 DNA reads TGCGCCAGCAGCCAAGAGGCCAGGGGGCTAGACACCATATATTTT. Translating it yields CASSQEARGLDTIYF.